This T cell receptor (beta chain) appears in the sequencing data of a study of radiotherapy plus CTLA-4 blockade in lung cancer (dated by TCRdb to 2016 to 2019). Some background on the complete study: Objective responses were observed in 18% of enrolled patients, and disease control was achieved in roughly 29%. Study-wide findings and limitations: The strongest predictors of response were reported to be early dynamic shifts in blood T cell clones along with a rise in serum interferon-beta following radiation. After treatment with radiotherapy and ipilimumab, TCR clones that originated in tumors expanded in peripheral blood.

V sheds 6 bases and J sheds 2 bases, leaving 11 bases between their ends. The germline V gene gives CDR1 as SGHTA and CDR2 as FQGNSA. Including cysteine and phenylalanine, the CDR3 has 14 amino acids. Only the CDR3 DNA stays, 42 bases, in frame from base 1. In this study, focal radiation therapy paired with CTLA-4 blockade (ipilimumab) was tested in patients who had chemo-refractory metastatic non-small-cell lung cancer. This clone appeared once. Its recognized antigen is unknown. No clone much larger than this one lies a single base away; base qualities are absent. The library was generated by the immunoSEQ multiplex PCR assay. TCRdb stores this immuneACCESS table with in-frame sequences only. Part of the clones is absent; in the studies checked, under half of the shortfall reflects unresolved V genes, and no reason is known for the rest. In this sample the table shows approximately 44,000 clones, 65% to 85% of which occur a single time. Of the sample, approximately 8.3% is held by the ten largest clones.

The TCR was taken from a human donor with non-small cell lung cancer who had stable disease on radiotherapy plus ipilimumab. This material consisted of peripheral blood, taken from a patient treated with radiotherapy plus ipilimumab. The receptor chain draws on TRBV7-2 and TRBJ1-5; a weak D assignment points to TRBD1 (5 bases agree). The base sequence is TGTGCCAGCAGTCCAAGGGGAGGCAATCAGCCCCAGCATTTT. Translated, it reads CASSPRGGNQPQHF.